This entry features one T cell receptor (beta chain) sequence. The antigen remains unidentified. These data originate in a study of blood T cell dynamics during melanoma immunotherapy. The study, taken as a whole, reports: The study could not tell melanoma-specific clones from general immune activation.

Sample time point: week 3, after first cycle of checkpoint inhibitor. Method: immunoSEQ multiplex PCR; TCRdb's copy keeps in-frame clones and lacks some. The sample includes about 4,900 clones, 88% of them seen just once. The CDR3 totals 16 residues. The germline gives CDR1 SNHLY, CDR2 FYNNEI. V shed 6 bases and J shed 2 bases, with 20 bases lying between them. The sequencing used blood, collected from a patient treated with checkpoint blockade. The chain uses TRBV2 and TRBJ2-7; perhaps TRBD2 as D (6 bases). This receptor was identified in a human donor with melanoma. Written as DNA, the CDR3 is TGTGCCAGCAGGGCCCTTGGACTATCACTTACCTACGAGCAGTACTTC. Its protein product is CASRALGLSLTYEQYF.